This is a list of T cell receptor beta chains from one sample in a study of regulatory T cells in long-lasting Graves disease. One entry per CDR3 protein, called by TCRdb with MiXCR from the multiplex PCR reads. Of 700,000 or so distinct CDR3 sequences detected, approximately 29% appear once; the ten largest clones hold 35% to 55%. Sequenced material: peripheral blood mononuclear cells (PBMCs), taken when the disease was refractory, from a patient treated with antithyroid drugs. These receptors all come from a female donor with Graves disease. Both conserved end residues are part of each CDR3. D genes are given only for firm matches. Clone size is given for some rows only: seen once, a few or many times, or a class if the clone is expanded.

cdr3_aa cdr3_nt clone_size v_call d_call j_call
CASSPAGSRLTGTEAFF TGTGCCAGCAGCCCCGCCGGGAGTCGGTTAACTGGCACTGAAGCTTTCTTT few TRBV7-2 NA TRBJ1-1
CASSLAASGMMSPQETQYF TGTGCCAGCAGCTTAGCGGCTAGCGGGATGATGTCCCCCCAAGAGACCCAGTACTTC few TRBV7-9 TRBD2 TRBJ2-5
CASGGAATNEKLFF TGTGCCAGCGGGGGAGCTGCAACTAATGAAAAACTGTTTTTT NA TRBV2 NA TRBJ1-4
CSASPLGLNYGYTF TGCAGTGCTAGCCCCCTAGGACTTAACTATGGCTACACCTTC NA TRBV20-1 NA TRBJ1-2
CASTDWGRGETQYF TGTGCCAGCACTGATTGGGGGAGAGGAGAGACCCAGTACTTC many TRBV2 NA TRBJ2-5
CASSQGGSGNTGELFF TGTGCCAGCAGCCAAGGAGGCAGCGGGAACACCGGGGAGCTGTTTTTT few TRBV3-1 NA TRBJ2-2
CASKGGGTGEQYF TGTGCCAGCAAGGGTGGGGGGACCGGAGAGCAGTACTTC NA TRBV25-1 NA TRBJ2-7
CSARDRGGVHYEQYF TGCAGTGCTAGAGATCGCGGGGGGGTCCACTACGAGCAGTACTTC few TRBV20-1 TRBD2 TRBJ2-7
CASSQYGTQYEQYF TGTGCCAGCAGTCAGTACGGGACGCAATACGAGCAGTACTTC NA TRBV6-1 NA TRBJ2-7
CSGRQGYEQYF TGCAGCGGCAGACAGGGCTACGAGCAGTACTTC NA TRBV29-1 TRBD1 TRBJ2-7
CASSDPRDGEDYGYTF TGTGCCAGCAGCGATCCCCGGGACGGGGAGGACTATGGCTACACCTTC NA TRBV9 NA TRBJ1-2
CASSLDETAEQYF TGTGCCAGCAGTTTGGACGAAACTGCCGAGCAGTACTTC NA TRBV12-3/TRBV12-4 NA TRBJ2-7
CSAKGGSGYQPQHF TGCAGTGCTAAAGGAGGTTCGGGGTATCAGCCCCAGCATTTT few TRBV20-1 NA TRBJ1-5
CASGTGKISGYTF TGTGCCAGCGGGACAGGGAAGATCTCCGGCTACACCTTC few TRBV6-1 TRBD1 TRBJ1-2
CSAKTSGVGRVYGYTF TGCAGTGCTAAGACTTCGGGCGTCGGGAGGGTGTATGGCTACACCTTC NA TRBV20-1 NA TRBJ1-2
CASSLEAGYEQYF TGTGCCAGCAGCTTAGAGGCAGGTTACGAGCAGTACTTC many TRBV13 NA TRBJ2-7
CAWSAGLPEADTQYF TGTGCCTGGAGCGCGGGACTACCGGAGGCAGATACGCAGTATTTT NA TRBV30 TRBD2 TRBJ2-3
CASSLLGGGTEAFF TGTGCCAGCAGTTTATTAGGGGGGGGCACTGAAGCTTTCTTT many TRBV27 NA TRBJ1-1
CASRPLVQGANGYTF TGTGCCAGCAGGCCACTAGTACAGGGGGCGAATGGCTACACCTTC NA TRBV2 TRBD1 TRBJ1-2
CSAQASSLSETQYF TGCAGTGCCCAAGCTAGCAGTCTCTCAGAGACCCAGTACTTC NA TRBV20-1 NA TRBJ2-5
CSARGPAGGYTF TGCAGTGCCAGGGGACCGGCCGGGGGCTACACCTTC NA TRBV20-1 NA TRBJ1-2
CASRRDFSYEQYF TGTGCCAGCAGACGGGACTTCTCCTACGAGCAGTACTTC few TRBV2 NA TRBJ2-7
CASSSGVRYEQYF TGTGCCAGCAGCTCAGGGGTTCGCTACGAGCAGTACTTC NA TRBV7-3 NA TRBJ2-7
CASLGGQPRPGYTF TGTGCCAGCTTGGGGGGACAGCCCCGACCTGGCTACACCTTC few TRBV2 TRBD1 TRBJ1-2
CSARDRHRGIDYGYTF TGCAGTGCTAGAGATCGGCACAGGGGTATCGACTATGGCTACACCTTC once TRBV20-1 TRBD1 TRBJ1-2
CASIRGGTEAFF TGTGCCAGCATAAGGGGGGGGACTGAAGCTTTCTTT few TRBV2 NA TRBJ1-1
CASTLFRGSDTEAFF TGTGCCAGCACCCTATTTAGGGGTAGTGACACTGAAGCTTTCTTT NA TRBV27 NA TRBJ1-1
CARSGRGETQYF TGTGCCCGTAGCGGGAGGGGGGAGACCCAGTACTTC many TRBV30 TRBD2 TRBJ2-5
CASSLETGFTGELFF TGTGCCAGCAGCCTGGAGACAGGGTTTACCGGGGAGCTGTTTTTT NA TRBV11-2 TRBD1 TRBJ2-2
CASSETTRGADSYNSPLHF TGTGCCAGCAGTGAAACAACAAGGGGGGCGGACTCCTATAATTCACCCCTCCACTTT NA TRBV6-1 NA TRBJ1-6
CAVQTGEETQYF TGTGCCGTTCAGACAGGGGAAGAGACCCAGTACTTC many TRBV6-1 TRBD1 TRBJ2-5
CASSLERENTEAFF TGTGCCAGCAGCTTAGAGAGGGAGAACACTGAAGCTTTCTTT few TRBV13 NA TRBJ1-1
CASSPPRQGWDTEAFF TGTGCCAGCAGCCCGCCTAGACAGGGGTGGGACACTGAAGCTTTCTTT NA TRBV7-9 TRBD1 TRBJ1-1